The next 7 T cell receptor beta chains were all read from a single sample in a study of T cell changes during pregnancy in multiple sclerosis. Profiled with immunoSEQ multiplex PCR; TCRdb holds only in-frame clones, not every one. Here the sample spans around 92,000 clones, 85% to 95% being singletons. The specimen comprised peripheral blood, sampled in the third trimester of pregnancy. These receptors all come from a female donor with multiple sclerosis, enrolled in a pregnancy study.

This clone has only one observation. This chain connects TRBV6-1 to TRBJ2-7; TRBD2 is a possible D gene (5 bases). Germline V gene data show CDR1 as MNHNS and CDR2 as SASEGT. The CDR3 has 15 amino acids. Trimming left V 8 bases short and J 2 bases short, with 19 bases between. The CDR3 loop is CASRGLSLPPYEQYF. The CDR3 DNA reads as TGTGCCAGCCGAGGGCTCTCCTTACCCCCCTACGAGCAGTACTTC.

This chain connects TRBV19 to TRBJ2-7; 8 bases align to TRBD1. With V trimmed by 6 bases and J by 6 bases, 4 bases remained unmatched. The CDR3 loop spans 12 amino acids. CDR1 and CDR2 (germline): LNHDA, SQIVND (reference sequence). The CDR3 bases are TGTGCCAGTAGCTGGACAGGGAGCGAGCAGTACTTC. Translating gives CASSWTGSEQYF.

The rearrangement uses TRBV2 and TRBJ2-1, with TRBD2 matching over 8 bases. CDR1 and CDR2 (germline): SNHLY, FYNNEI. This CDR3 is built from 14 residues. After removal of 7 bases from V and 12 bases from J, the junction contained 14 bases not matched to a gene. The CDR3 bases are TGTGCCAGCAAATGGAGCGGGAGTGGACCGCGGCAGTTCTTC. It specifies CASKWSGSGPRQFF.

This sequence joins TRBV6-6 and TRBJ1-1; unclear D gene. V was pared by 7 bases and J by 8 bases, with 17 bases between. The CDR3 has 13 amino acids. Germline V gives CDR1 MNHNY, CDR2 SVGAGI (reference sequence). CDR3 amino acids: CASTISEAGEAFF. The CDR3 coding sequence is TGTGCCAGCACTATAAGCGAGGCGGGCGAAGCTTTCTTT.

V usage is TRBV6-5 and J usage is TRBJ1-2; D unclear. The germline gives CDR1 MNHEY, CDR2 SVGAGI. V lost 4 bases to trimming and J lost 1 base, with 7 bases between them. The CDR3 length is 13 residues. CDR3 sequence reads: CASSSDYNYGYTF. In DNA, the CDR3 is TGTGCCAGCAGTTCTGACTATAACTATGGCTACACCTTC.

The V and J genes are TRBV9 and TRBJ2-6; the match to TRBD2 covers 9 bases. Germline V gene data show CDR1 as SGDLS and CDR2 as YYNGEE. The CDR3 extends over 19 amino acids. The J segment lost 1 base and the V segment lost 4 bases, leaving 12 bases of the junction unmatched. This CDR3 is CASSRRLADYGSGANVLTF. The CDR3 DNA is TGTGCCAGCAGCAGAAGACTAGCGGACTACGGATCTGGGGCCAACGTCCTGACTTTC.

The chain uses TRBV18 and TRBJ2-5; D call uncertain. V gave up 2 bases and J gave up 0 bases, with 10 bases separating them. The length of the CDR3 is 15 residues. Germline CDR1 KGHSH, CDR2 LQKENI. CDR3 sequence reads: CASSPTGLYQETQYF. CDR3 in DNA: TGTGCCAGCTCACCAACCGGGTTGTACCAAGAGACCCAGTACTTC.